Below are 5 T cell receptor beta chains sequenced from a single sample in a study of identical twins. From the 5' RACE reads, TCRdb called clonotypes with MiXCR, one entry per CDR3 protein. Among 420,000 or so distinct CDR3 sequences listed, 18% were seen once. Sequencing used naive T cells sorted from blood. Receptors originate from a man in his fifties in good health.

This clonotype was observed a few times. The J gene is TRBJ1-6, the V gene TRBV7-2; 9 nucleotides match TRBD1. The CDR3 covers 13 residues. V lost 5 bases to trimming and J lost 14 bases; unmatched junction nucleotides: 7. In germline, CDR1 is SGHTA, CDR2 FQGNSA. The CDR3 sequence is CASSEGQGTTLHF. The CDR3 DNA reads TGTGCCAGCAGCGAAGGACAGGGGACAACCCTCCACTTT. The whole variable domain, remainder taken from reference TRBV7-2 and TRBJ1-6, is GAGVSQSPSNKVTEKGKDVELRCDPISGHTALYWYRQSLGQGLEFLIYFQGNSAPDKSGLPSDRFSAERTGGSVSTLTIQRTQQEDSAVYLCASSEGQGTTLHFGNGTRLTVT.

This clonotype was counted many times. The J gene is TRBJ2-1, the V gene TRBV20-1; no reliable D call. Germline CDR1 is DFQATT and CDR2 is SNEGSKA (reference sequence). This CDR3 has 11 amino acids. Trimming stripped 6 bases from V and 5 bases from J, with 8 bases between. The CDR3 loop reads CSARNDNEQFF. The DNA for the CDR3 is TGCAGTGCCAGAAACGACAATGAGCAGTTCTTC.

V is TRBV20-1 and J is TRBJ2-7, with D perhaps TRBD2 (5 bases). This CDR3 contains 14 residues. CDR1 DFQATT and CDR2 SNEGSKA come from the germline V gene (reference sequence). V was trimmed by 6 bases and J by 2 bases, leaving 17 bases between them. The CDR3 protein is CSAAVRGGTYEQYF. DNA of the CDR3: TGCAGTGCGGCGGTGAGAGGAGGCACCTACGAGCAGTACTTC.

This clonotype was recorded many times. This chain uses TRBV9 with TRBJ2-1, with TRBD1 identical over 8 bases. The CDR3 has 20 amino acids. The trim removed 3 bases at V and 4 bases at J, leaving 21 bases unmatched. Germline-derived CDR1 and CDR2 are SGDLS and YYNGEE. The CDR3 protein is CASSAPGQVTQRAPYNEQFF. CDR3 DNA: TGTGCCAGCAGCGCACCGGGACAGGTAACTCAGCGGGCTCCATACAATGAGCAGTTCTTC.

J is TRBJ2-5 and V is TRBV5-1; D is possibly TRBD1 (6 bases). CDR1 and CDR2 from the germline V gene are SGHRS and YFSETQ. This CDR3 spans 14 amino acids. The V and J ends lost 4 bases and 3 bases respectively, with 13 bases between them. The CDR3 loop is CASSPTGSEETQYF. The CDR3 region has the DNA TGCGCCAGCAGCCCAACAGGGTCAGAAGAGACCCAGTACTTC.